These T cell receptor beta chains were read from a single sample in a study of blood T cell repertoires in COVID-19. The data were produced by immunoSEQ multiplex PCR, yet TCRdb's version contains in-frame clones alone and is incomplete. Of under 250,000 clones in the sample, 86% were seen once. Sequencing was done on a sample of peripheral blood. The receptors here all came from a man older than 75 with acute or convalescent COVID-19. CDR3s include the opening cysteine and the closing phenylalanine or tryptophan. D genes are given only for firm matches. Part of the rows lack a size; the others show once, few, many or a class for expanded clones.

j_gene	abundance	v_gene	d_gene	CDR3aa	CDR3nt
TRBJ1-1	once	TRBV6-5	.	CASSLPGGNTEAFF	TGTGCCAGCAGCCTCCCGGGGGGGAACACTGAAGCTTTCTTT
TRBJ2-1	.	TRBV7-2	TRBD1	CASSLEGTVLNEQFF	TGTGCCAGCAGCTTAGAAGGGACAGTCCTCAATGAGCAGTTCTTC
TRBJ2-5	.	TRBV7-2	.	CASSLVAQKETQYF	TGTGCCAGCAGCTTAGTGGCCCAGAAAGAGACCCAGTACTTC
TRBJ1-5	.	TRBV7-2	TRBD1	CASSLTGDQPQHF	TGTGCCAGCAGCTTAACAGGGGATCAGCCCCAGCATTTT
TRBJ2-7	.	TRBV28	.	CASSVALLGAYEQYF	TGTGCCAGCAGTGTGGCCCTGTTGGGGGCTTACGAGCAGTACTTC
TRBJ2-2	once	TRBV2	.	CASSLDWNTGELFF	TGTGCCAGCAGTTTGGACTGGAACACCGGGGAGCTGTTTTTT
TRBJ1-5	.	TRBV19	.	CASSLNPGLGYSNQPQHF	TGTGCCAGTAGTCTTAATCCGGGACTGGGATATAGCAATCAGCCCCAGCATTTT
TRBJ1-2	.	TRBV10-1	.	CASSVYGYTF	TGCGCCAGCAGCGTATATGGCTACACCTTC
TRBJ2-7	.	TRBV7-8	TRBD1	CASSFTIVRDRGYEQYF	TGTGCCAGCAGCTTCACCATTGTTCGGGACAGGGGTTACGAGCAGTACTTC
TRBJ1-5	few	TRBV27	.	CASREGRGLGPQHF	TGTGCCAGCAGAGAGGGTCGGGGTTTAGGGCCCCAGCATTTT
TRBJ2-7	.	TRBV5-4	TRBD2	CASSLLAGDLYEQYF	TGTGCCAGCAGCTTATTAGCGGGAGATCTCTACGAGCAGTACTTC
TRBJ1-5	.	TRBV18	TRBD1	CASSADRESQHF	TGTGCCAGCTCAGCTGACAGGGAATCCCAGCATTTT
TRBJ1-3	.	TRBV9	.	CASSFNSAFSGNTIYF	TGTGCCAGCAGCTTCAACAGTGCTTTCTCTGGAAACACCATATATTTT
TRBJ1-5	.	TRBV5-8	.	CASSSPGQRTQVSNQPQHF	TGTGCCAGCAGCTCTCCGGGACAACGGACGCAAGTAAGCAATCAGCCCCAGCATTTT
TRBJ2-1	.	TRBV7-9	.	CASSPDTLSYNEQFF	TGTGCCAGCAGCCCCGACACCCTCTCCTACAATGAGCAGTTCTTC
TRBJ2-1	few	TRBV29-1	.	CSVVRDEQFF	TGCAGCGTTGTCCGGGATGAGCAGTTCTTC
TRBJ1-5	.	TRBV18	.	CASSPPNRVVRVVNQPQHF	TGTGCCAGCTCACCACCGAACAGGGTGGTTCGTGTTGTCAATCAGCCCCAGCATTTT
TRBJ1-2	once	TRBV7-2	TRBD1	CASSLEGGAGGYTF	TGTGCCAGCAGCTTAGAAGGGGGCGCGGGGGGCTACACCTTC
TRBJ1-1	.	TRBV2	TRBD1	CASTRTGFTEAFF	TGTGCCAGCACCCGGACAGGGTTCACTGAAGCTTTCTTT
TRBJ1-4	few	TRBV3-1/TRBV3-2	TRBD1	CASSLQGAPFGKLFF	TGTGCCAGCAGCCTTCAGGGGGCCCCTTTCGGAAAACTGTTTTTT
TRBJ1-5	.	TRBV9	TRBD1	CASSIGQGAPGPQHF	TGTGCCAGCAGTATCGGACAGGGGGCACCTGGGCCCCAGCATTTT
TRBJ2-2	.	TRBV5-4	.	CASSLTGNTGELFF	TGTGCCAGCAGCTTGACAGGGAACACCGGGGAGCTGTTTTTT
TRBJ2-5	few	TRBV10-3	.	CAISEGGAETQYF	TGTGCCATCAGTGAGGGGGGGGCGGAGACCCAGTACTTC
TRBJ2-7	.	TRBV9	TRBD1	CASSVGDRDHEQYF	TGTGCCAGCAGCGTAGGGGACAGGGATCACGAGCAGTACTTC
TRBJ2-3	once	TRBV7-3	TRBD2	CASSFGGRADTQYF	TGTGCCAGCAGCTTCGGCGGGAGGGCAGATACGCAGTATTTT
TRBJ2-7	.	TRBV19	.	CASSPSRGEQYF	TGTGCCAGTAGTCCATCCAGGGGCGAGCAGTACTTC
TRBJ1-1	.	TRBV18	.	CASSPAPGMDTEAFF	TGTGCCAGCTCACCGGCCCCCGGGATGGACACTGAAGCTTTCTTT
TRBJ2-3	.	TRBV19	TRBD2	CASLLSGTSTDTQYF	TGTGCCAGCCTCCTCAGCGGGACTAGCACAGATACGCAGTATTTT
TRBJ1-2	.	TRBV5-4	.	CASSLMPVDNYGYTF	TGTGCCAGCAGCTTGATGCCGGTTGATAACTATGGCTACACCTTC
TRBJ2-7	.	TRBV28	TRBD2	CASSQLSGRADEQYF	TGTGCCAGCAGCCAGCTTAGCGGGAGGGCGGACGAGCAGTACTTC
TRBJ2-4	.	TRBV6-5	TRBD1	CASSLTGSLAKNIQYF	TGTGCCAGCAGTTTGACAGGGTCTCTAGCCAAAAACATTCAGTACTTC
TRBJ1-2	once	TRBV28	.	CASSPHQGNYGYTF	TGTGCCAGCAGTCCCCACCAGGGGAACTATGGCTACACCTTC
TRBJ1-1	.	TRBV7-9	TRBD1	CASSSDRGRNTEAFF	TGTGCCAGCAGCTCGGACAGGGGACGGAACACTGAAGCTTTCTTT
TRBJ2-3	.	TRBV3-1/TRBV3-2	.	CASSQDPPSDTQYF	TGTGCCAGCAGCCAAGATCCCCCTTCAGATACGCAGTATTTT
TRBJ2-5	.	TRBV5-1	TRBD2	CASSLWTSDIQETQYF	TGCGCCAGCAGCTTATGGACTAGCGACATCCAAGAGACCCAGTACTTC
TRBJ2-5	.	TRBV18	.	CASSPGQEGAQYF	TGTGCCAGCTCGCCAGGACAGGAGGGAGCCCAGTACTTC